The 25 T cell receptor beta chains reported below all come from one sample, sequenced in a study of cytomegalovirus exposure and HLA in healthy donors. PCR employed 60 Vbeta and 13 Jbeta primers. Repertoires were generated with immunoSEQ multiplex PCR, while TCRdb's copy carries only in-frame clones and drops some. The sample contains 120,000 or so clones, roughly 66% of which appear only once. The sample was PBMCs. The receptor set was obtained from a man between 18 and 35 years old in good health and CMV-seronegative.

The rearrangement uses TRBV5-6 and TRBJ1-4; D remains unclear. V was cut by 4 bases and J by 8 bases, with 21 bases left in between. CDR1 and CDR2 from the germline V gene are SGHDT and YYEEEE. The CDR3 length is 16 residues. CDR3 DNA sequence: TGTGCCAGCAGCCCACGTGGTGTTTATCAGAAGGAAAAACTGTTTTTT. Translating gives CASSPRGVYQKEKLFF.

In the case of this clone: One junction end disagrees with the germline gene, perhaps due to a read error. This chain uses TRBV25-1 with TRBJ2-7; 10 nucleotides line up with TRBD1. CDR3 length equals 15 residues. Germline lookup yields CDR1 MGHDK and CDR2 SYGVNS. The CDR3: CSSSDPGQGFKEQYF. The CDR3 DNA follows: TGTTCCAGCAGTGACCCGGGACAGGGGTTTAAAGAGCAGTATTTC.

The J gene is TRBJ2-1, the V gene TRBV28, with D possibly matching TRBD1 (5 bases). Germline loops: CDR1 MDHEN, CDR2 SYDVKM. V gave up 8 bases and J gave up 5 bases, with 13 bases separating them. The CDR3 extends over 13 amino acids. As DNA, the CDR3 is TGTGCCAGCCTCCGCAGGGTCCACAATGAGCAGTTCTTC. It codes for CASLRRVHNEQFF.

This chain links TRBV6-4 with TRBJ2-3, with TRBD2 matching over 7 bases. The length of the CDR3 is 14 residues. J was trimmed by 7 bases and V by 5 bases; bases with no gene match: 9. The V gene's germline CDR1 is MRHNA and CDR2 SNTAGT. CDR3 amino acids: CASSPGGGGHTQYF. As DNA, the CDR3 is TGTGCCAGCAGTCCCGGTGGGGGGGGACATACGCAGTATTTT.

J is TRBJ1-4 and V is TRBV18; 8 bases are a match to TRBD1. The CDR3 spans 15 residues. Germline V lookup: CDR1 KGHSH, CDR2 LQKENI. The J segment lost 3 bases and the V segment lost 3 bases, leaving 3 bases of the junction unmatched. For the CDR3, the DNA is TGTGCCAGCTCACCCCGACAGGGGCCTAATGAAAAACTGTTTTTT. Amino acids: CASSPRQGPNEKLFF.

This chain joins TRBV28 and TRBJ1-1, with TRBD1 matching over 7 bases. Looked up from germline, CDR1 is MDHEN and CDR2 is SYDVKM. CDR3 length: 15 residues. The V segment lost 3 bases and the J segment 5 bases; nucleotides outside the gene matches: 9. This chain's CDR3 is CASSFTGVRSTEAFF. The CDR3 bases are TGTGCCAGCAGTTTCACAGGGGTTCGGAGTACTGAAGCTTTCTTT.

This clone occurred a few times. The genes are TRBV7-9 and TRBJ2-1; D is uncertain. CDR1 and CDR2 from the germline V gene are SEHNR and FQNEAQ (reference sequence). V dropped 2 bases and J dropped 4 bases, with 9 bases sitting between them. This CDR3 has 14 residues. This CDR3 is CASSLRQTYNEQFF. CDR3 DNA: TGTGCCAGCAGCTTAAGGCAGACATACAATGAGCAGTTCTTC.

J is TRBJ1-1 and V is TRBV5-4; a weak D match, TRBD1 (6 bases). The CDR3 contains 15 residues. V was trimmed by 3 bases and J by 3 bases, leaving 15 bases between them. Germline V lookup: CDR1 SGHNT, CDR2 YYREEE (reference sequence). CDR3 nucleotide sequence: TGTGCCAGCAGCTACCCCGGGACACCCGACACTGAAGCTTTCTTT. It is translated as CASSYPGTPDTEAFF.

V gene TRBV5-1 combines with J gene TRBJ2-1; 8 bases match TRBD1. The J segment lost 4 bases and the V segment lost 6 bases, leaving 3 bases of the junction unmatched. This CDR3 comprises 13 residues. Per germline, CDR1 SGHRS and CDR2 YFSETQ. The CDR3 loop is CASMDRDYNEQFF. The CDR3 coding sequence is TGCGCCAGCATGGACAGGGATTACAATGAGCAGTTCTTC.

The rearrangement links TRBV30 to TRBJ1-4; D is unresolved. Germline-derived CDR1 and CDR2 are GTSNPN and SVGIG (reference sequence). The V gene lost 1 base and the J gene lost 4 bases, with 16 bases spanning the gap. The CDR3 is 16 amino acids. Here the CDR3 reads CAWSGYRRGLNEKLFF. The CDR3 DNA reads as TGTGCCTGGAGTGGATACCGTCGGGGTCTTAATGAAAAACTGTTTTTT.

This chain uses TRBV5-5 with TRBJ1-1; a weak D match, TRBD1 (5 bases). The CDR3 length is 13 residues. CDR1 and CDR2 (germline): SGHKS, YYEKEE (reference sequence). V shed 4 bases and J shed 2 bases, with 9 bases lying between them. The CDR3 protein is CASSPGFNTEAFF. CDR3 DNA sequence: TGTGCCAGCAGCCCAGGGTTTAACACTGAAGCTTTCTTT.

This rearrangement joins TRBV7-8 to TRBJ2-7, with 10 bases identical to TRBD2. CDR1 and CDR2 (germline): SGHVS, FQNEAQ. Trimming cost V 3 bases and J 3 bases; bases outside gene matches: 17. There are 19 residues in the CDR3. CDR3 protein: CASSLDPKRGGSYRYEQYF. CDR3 DNA: TGTGCCAGCAGCTTGGACCCAAAGCGGGGGGGGTCATATCGCTACGAGCAGTACTTC.

The V gene is TRBV4-3, the J gene TRBJ2-3; 8 positions match TRBD2. The CDR3 is 17 residues long. Germline CDR1 is LGHNA and CDR2 is YSLEER. V dropped 8 bases and J dropped 0; count of bases not matched to a gene: 13. DNA for the CDR3: TGCGCCAGCTCCCTCGGGGGGGCAGGGGTAAGCACAGATACGCAGTATTTT. Amino acid sequence: CASSLGGAGVSTDTQYF.

The CDR3 DNA is TGTGCCATCAGTGAGTCCGGGGGAACGTACGAGCAGTACTTC. Its protein product is CAISESGGTYEQYF. The rearrangement uses TRBV10-3 and TRBJ2-7, with D maybe TRBD2 (6 bases). CDR1 is ENHRY and CDR2 is SYGVKD in the germline V gene. The CDR3 consists of 14 residues. Trimming cost V 0 bases and J 4 bases, with 10 bases left between them.

The J gene is TRBJ2-3, the V gene TRBV29-1; TRBD1 matches at 9 bases. Germline CDR1 reads SQVTM; CDR2 reads ANQGSEA. J was trimmed by 4 bases and V by 3 bases; bases with no gene match: 14. This CDR3 spans 17 amino acids. CDR3 DNA sequence: TGCAGCGTTGACCCCAATACGGGACAGGGCCTGTCAGATACGCAGTATTTT. Amino acid sequence: CSVDPNTGQGLSDTQYF.

This clone was picked up a small number of times. The rearrangement uses TRBV27 and TRBJ1-2; D might be TRBD1 (6 bases). The V end was cut by 6 bases, the J end by 5 bases, with 16 bases between. CDR3 length: 14 residues. Per germline, CDR1 MNHEY and CDR2 SMNVEV (reference sequence). The CDR3 protein is CASSMVGAPYGYTF. As DNA, the CDR3 is TGTGCCAGCAGCATGGTGGGGGCCCCATATGGCTACACCTTC.

The chain carries TRBV2 and TRBJ2-7, with 7 bases matching TRBD1. V lost 6 bases, J lost 2 bases, and 7 bases stayed unmatched. CDR3 size: 14 residues. From germline, CDR1 is SNHLY and CDR2 FYNNEI. The CDR3 spells CASRATGWTYEQYF. The CDR3 nucleotides are TGTGCCAGCAGAGCGACAGGGTGGACCTACGAGCAGTACTTC. Based on the CDR3 plus reference TRBV2 and TRBJ2-7, the full variable domain is EPEVTQTPSHQVTQMGQEVILRCVPISNHLYFYWYRQILGQKVEFLVSFYNNEISEKSEIFDDQFSVERPDGSNFTLKIRSTKLEDSAMYFCASRATGWTYEQYFGPGTRLTVT.

The chain couples TRBV6-5 to TRBJ2-1; D is perhaps TRBD1 (5 bases). This CDR3 is built from 15 residues. Germline loops: CDR1 MNHEY, CDR2 SVGAGI. V lost 4 bases and J lost 8, with 18 bases in between. The CDR3, as DNA: TGTGCCAGCAGTTTAACCCAGGGATCGGTTTATGAGCAGTTCTTC. This sequence encodes CASSLTQGSVYEQFF.

This clone appeared once. The J gene is TRBJ2-3, the V gene TRBV2; TRBD2 might be the D (5 bases). This CDR3 region has 15 residues. V lost 3 bases to trimming and J lost 1 base, with 11 bases between them. Germline loops: CDR1 SNHLY, CDR2 FYNNEI. The CDR3 DNA reads as TGTGCCAGCAGTGAGGAGGTAGCGCGCACAGATACGCAGTATTTT. This gives the protein CASSEEVARTDTQYF.

V and J are TRBV15 and TRBJ2-7, with 7 bases lining up with TRBD1. The CDR3 runs to 15 residues. Germline CDR1 is LNHNV and CDR2 is YYDKDF (reference sequence). After removal of 1 base from V and 1 base from J, the junction contained 4 bases not matched to a gene. CDR3 sequence (DNA): TGTGCCACCAGCAGAGCCAAGACAGGGTCCTACGAGCAGTACTTC. Protein sequence: CATSRAKTGSYEQYF.

The chain has TRBV10-1 and TRBJ2-7; 7 bases are a match to TRBD1. V shed 2 bases and J 3 bases; nucleotides not matched to a gene: 7. The V gene's germline CDR1 is WNHNN and CDR2 SYGVQD (reference sequence). The CDR3 spans 15 residues. The CDR3: CASSERQGVFYEQYF. The CDR3 nucleotides are TGCGCCAGCAGTGAGAGGCAGGGGGTCTTCTACGAGCAGTACTTC.

The gene calls are TRBV5-1 and TRBJ2-7, with 13 bases fitting TRBD2. V was pared by 0 bases and J by 6 bases, with 3 bases of the junction left unmatched. CDR3 length: 15 residues. Germline V CDR1 and CDR2: SGHRS, YFSETQ. In nucleotides, the CDR3 is TGCGCCAGCAGCTTGGAAGGGACTAGCGGGGCCGAGCAGTACTTC. Translated, it gives CASSLEGTSGAEQYF.

This clone was detected only a few times. The genes are TRBV4-3 and TRBJ1-3; no clear D. The V gene lost 1 base and the J gene lost 4 bases, with 8 bases spanning the gap. From germline, CDR1 is LGHNA and CDR2 YSLEER. The CDR3 runs 14 residues. Written as DNA, the CDR3 is TGCGCCAGCAGCCAAGGGAGTGTCGGAAACACCATATATTTT. Translation gives CASSQGSVGNTIYF.

This chain connects TRBV12-5 to TRBJ2-1, with 10 bases matching TRBD1. The trim removed 1 base at V and 9 bases at J, leaving 6 bases unmatched. The CDR3 is 15 amino acids. Per germline, CDR1 LGHNT and CDR2 FRNRAP. The CDR3 nucleotides are TGTGCTAGTGGTTTGGACGGGACAGGGGTTGGTGAGCAGTTCTTC. Amino acids: CASGLDGTGVGEQFF. Full variable domain (remainder filled in from reference TRBV12-5 and TRBJ2-1): DARVTQTPRHKVTEMGQEVTMRCQPILGHNTVFWYRQTMMQGLELLAYFRNRAPLDDSGMPKDRFSAEMPDATLATLKIQPSEPRDSAVYFCASGLDGTGVGEQFFGPGTRLTVL.

V and J are TRBV19 and TRBJ2-2; TRBD1 matches 9 bases. The CDR3 consists of 15 residues. Per germline, CDR1 LNHDA and CDR2 SQIVND (reference sequence). Unmatched junction bases numbered 1, after V lost 0 bases and J lost 5 bases. The CDR3 loop reads CASSIEDRGTGELFF. For the CDR3, the DNA is TGTGCCAGTAGTATAGAGGACAGGGGAACCGGGGAGCTGTTTTTT.